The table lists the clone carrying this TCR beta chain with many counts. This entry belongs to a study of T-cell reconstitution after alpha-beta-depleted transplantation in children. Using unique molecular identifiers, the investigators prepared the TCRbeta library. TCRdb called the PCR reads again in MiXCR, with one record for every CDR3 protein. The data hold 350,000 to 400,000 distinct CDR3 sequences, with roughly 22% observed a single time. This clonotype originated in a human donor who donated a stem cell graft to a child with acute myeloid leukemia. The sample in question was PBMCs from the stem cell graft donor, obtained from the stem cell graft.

CDR3 coding DNA: TGCAGTGCTACACCCGGGACTAGCGGTGTTATCGTATACAATGAGCAGTTCTTC. Translating it yields CSATPGTSGVIVYNEQFF. This chain uses TRBV20-1 with TRBJ2-1; TRBD2 agrees at 11 bases. The CDR3 covers 18 residues. J was trimmed by 4 bases and V by 4 bases; bases with no gene match: 15. From germline, CDR1 is DFQATT and CDR2 SNEGSKA (reference sequence).